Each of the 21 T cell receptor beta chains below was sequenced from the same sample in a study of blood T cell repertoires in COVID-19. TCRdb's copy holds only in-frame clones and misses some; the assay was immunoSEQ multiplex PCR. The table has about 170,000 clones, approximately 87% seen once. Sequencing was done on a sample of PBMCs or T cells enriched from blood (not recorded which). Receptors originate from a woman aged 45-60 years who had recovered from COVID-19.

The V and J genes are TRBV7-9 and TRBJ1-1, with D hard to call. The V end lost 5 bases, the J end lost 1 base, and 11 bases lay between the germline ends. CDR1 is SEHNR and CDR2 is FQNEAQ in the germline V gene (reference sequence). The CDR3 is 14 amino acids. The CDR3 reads CASSRHIQNTEAFF. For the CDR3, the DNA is TGTGCCAGCAGCCGACACATACAGAACACTGAAGCTTTCTTT.

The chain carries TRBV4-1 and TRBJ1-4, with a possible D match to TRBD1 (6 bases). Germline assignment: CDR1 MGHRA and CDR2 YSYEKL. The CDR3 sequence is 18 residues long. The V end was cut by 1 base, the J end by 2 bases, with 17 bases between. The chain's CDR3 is CASSQAGGLLGTNEKLFF. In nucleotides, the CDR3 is TGCGCCAGCAGCCAAGCGGGGGGGCTTCTGGGGACTAATGAAAAACTGTTTTTT.

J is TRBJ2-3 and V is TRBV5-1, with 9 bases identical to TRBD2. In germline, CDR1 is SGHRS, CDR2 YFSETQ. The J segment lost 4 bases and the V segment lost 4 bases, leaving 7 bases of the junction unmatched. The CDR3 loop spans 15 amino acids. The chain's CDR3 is CASSPDEREADTQYF. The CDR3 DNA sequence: TGCGCCAGCAGCCCCGATGAGCGGGAGGCAGATACGCAGTATTTT.

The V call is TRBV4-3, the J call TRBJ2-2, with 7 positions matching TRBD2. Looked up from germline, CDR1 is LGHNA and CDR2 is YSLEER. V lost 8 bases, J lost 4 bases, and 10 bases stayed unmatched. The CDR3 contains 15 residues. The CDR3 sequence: CASRTYSGPTGELFF. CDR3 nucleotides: TGCGCCAGCCGGACCTATAGCGGGCCCACCGGGGAGCTGTTTTTT.

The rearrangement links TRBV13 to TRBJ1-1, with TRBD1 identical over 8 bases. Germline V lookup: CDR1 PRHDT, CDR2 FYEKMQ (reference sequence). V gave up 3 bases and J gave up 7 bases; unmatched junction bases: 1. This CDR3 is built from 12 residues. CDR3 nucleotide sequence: TGTGCCAGCAGCTTGGGGACAGGTGAAGCTTTCTTT. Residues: CASSLGTGEAFF.

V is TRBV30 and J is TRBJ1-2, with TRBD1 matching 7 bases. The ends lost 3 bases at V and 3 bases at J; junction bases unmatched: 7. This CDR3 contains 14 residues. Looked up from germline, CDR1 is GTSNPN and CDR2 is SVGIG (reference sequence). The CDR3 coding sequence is TGTGCCTGGAGGCCCGGACAGGCCGACTATGGCTACACCTTC. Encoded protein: CAWRPGQADYGYTF.

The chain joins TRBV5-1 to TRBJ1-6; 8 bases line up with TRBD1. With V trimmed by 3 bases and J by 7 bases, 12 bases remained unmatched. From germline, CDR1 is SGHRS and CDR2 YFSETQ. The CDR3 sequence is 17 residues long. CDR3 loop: CASSSVPTGTGNSPLHF. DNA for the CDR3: TGCGCCAGCAGCTCCGTTCCTACCGGGACAGGAAATTCACCCCTCCACTTT.

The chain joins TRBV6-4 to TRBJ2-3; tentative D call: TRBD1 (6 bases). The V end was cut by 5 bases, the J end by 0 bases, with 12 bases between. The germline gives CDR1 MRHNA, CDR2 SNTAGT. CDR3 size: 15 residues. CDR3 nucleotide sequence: TGTGCCAGCAGTCAGGGGTCGAGGAGCACAGATACGCAGTATTTT. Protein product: CASSQGSRSTDTQYF.

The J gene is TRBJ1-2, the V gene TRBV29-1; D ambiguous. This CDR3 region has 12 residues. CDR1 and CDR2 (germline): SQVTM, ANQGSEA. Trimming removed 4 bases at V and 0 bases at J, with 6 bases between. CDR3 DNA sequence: TGCAGCGTTGCGGGGACTAACTATGGCTACACCTTC. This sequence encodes CSVAGTNYGYTF.

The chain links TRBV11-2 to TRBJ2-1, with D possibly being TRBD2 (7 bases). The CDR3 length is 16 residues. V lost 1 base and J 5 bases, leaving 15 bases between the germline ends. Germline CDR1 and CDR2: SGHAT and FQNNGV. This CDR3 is CASSLVRGGANNEQFF. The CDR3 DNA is TGTGCCAGCAGCTTAGTTCGTGGGGGGGCAAACAATGAGCAGTTCTTC.

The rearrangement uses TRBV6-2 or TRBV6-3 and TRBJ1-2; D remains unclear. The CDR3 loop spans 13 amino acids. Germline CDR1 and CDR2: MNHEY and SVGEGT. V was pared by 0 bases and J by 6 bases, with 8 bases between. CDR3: CASSYSSRNGYTF. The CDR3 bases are TGTGCCAGCAGTTACTCGTCCAGGAATGGCTACACCTTC.

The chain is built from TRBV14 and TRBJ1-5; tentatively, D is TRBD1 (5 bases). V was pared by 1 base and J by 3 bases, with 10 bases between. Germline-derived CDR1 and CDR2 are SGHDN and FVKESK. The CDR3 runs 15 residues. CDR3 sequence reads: CASSQGSRDNQPQHF. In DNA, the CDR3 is TGTGCCAGCAGCCAAGGGTCCAGGGACAATCAGCCCCAGCATTTT.

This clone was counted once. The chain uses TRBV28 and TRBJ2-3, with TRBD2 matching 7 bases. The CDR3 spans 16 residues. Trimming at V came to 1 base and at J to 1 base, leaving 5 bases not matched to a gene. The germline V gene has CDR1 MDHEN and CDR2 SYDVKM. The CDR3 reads CASSLSSGGGTDTQYF. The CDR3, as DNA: TGTGCCAGCAGTTTATCCTCGGGGGGTGGCACAGATACGCAGTATTTT.

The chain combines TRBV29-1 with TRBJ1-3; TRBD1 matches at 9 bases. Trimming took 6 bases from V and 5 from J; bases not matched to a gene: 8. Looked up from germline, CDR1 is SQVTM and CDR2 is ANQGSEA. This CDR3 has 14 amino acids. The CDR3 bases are TGCAGCGTCCGGACAGGGGATGGAAGAAACACCATATATTTT. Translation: CSVRTGDGRNTIYF. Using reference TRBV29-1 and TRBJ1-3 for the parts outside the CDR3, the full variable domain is SAVISQKPSRDICQRGTSLTIQCQVDSQVTMMFWYRQQPGQSLTLIATANQGSEATYESGFVIDKFPISRPNLTFSTLTVSNMSPEDSSIYLCSVRTGDGRNTIYFGEGSWLTVV.

The CDR3 DNA reads TGTGCCAGCAGCTTGTTCGGGGGTAACTATGGCTACACCTTC. Amino acid sequence: CASSLFGGNYGYTF. The gene calls are TRBV5-8 and TRBJ1-2, with D perhaps matching TRBD1 (5 bases). Germline CDR1 is SGHTS and CDR2 is YDEGEE. The CDR3 extends over 14 amino acids. V was cut by 1 base and J by 1 base, with 8 bases left in between.

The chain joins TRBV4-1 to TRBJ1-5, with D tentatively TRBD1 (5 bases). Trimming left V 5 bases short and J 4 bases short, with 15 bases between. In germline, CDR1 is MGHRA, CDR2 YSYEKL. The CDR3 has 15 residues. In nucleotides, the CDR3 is TGCGCCAGCAGCGCCCTGGGGGGGGAGAATCAGCCCCAGCATTTT. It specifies CASSALGGENQPQHF.

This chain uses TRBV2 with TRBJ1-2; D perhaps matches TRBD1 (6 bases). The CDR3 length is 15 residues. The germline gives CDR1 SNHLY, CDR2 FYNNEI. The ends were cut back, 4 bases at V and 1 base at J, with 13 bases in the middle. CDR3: CASSVRGEGNYGYTF. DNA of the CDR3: TGTGCCAGCAGTGTCAGGGGCGAGGGTAACTATGGCTACACCTTC.

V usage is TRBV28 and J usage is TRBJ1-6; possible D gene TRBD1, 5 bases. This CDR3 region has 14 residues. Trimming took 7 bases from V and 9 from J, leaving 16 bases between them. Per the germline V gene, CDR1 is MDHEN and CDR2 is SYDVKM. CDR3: CASNTASGGSPLHF. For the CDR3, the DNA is TGTGCCAGCAATACAGCCAGCGGGGGTTCACCCCTCCACTTT. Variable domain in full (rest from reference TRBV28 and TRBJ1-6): DVKVTQSSRYLVKRTGEKVFLECVQDMDHENMFWYRQDPGLGLRLIYFSYDVKMKEKGDIPEGYSVSREKKERFSLILESASTNQTSMYLCASNTASGGSPLHFGNGTRLTVT.

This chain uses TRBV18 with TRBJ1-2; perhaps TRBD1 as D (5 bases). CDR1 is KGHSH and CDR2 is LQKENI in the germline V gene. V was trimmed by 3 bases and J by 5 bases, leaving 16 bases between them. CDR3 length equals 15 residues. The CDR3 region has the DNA TGTGCCAGCTCACCCGGGGAGGGGACCTTTTATGGCTACACCTTC. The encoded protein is CASSPGEGTFYGYTF.

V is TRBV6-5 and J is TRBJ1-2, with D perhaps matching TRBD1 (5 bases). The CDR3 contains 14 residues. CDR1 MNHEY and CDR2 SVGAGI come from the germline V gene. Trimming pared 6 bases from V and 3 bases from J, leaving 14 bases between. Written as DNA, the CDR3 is TGTGCCAGCAGAGGCGGGGCCCTACACTATGGCTACACCTTC. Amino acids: CASRGGALHYGYTF.

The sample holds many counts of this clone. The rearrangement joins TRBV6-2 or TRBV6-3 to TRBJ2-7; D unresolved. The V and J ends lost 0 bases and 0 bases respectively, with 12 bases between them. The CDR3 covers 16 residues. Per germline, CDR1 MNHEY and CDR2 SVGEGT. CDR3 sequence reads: CASSYSIQPLSYEQYV. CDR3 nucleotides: TGTGCCAGCAGTTACTCGATACAGCCACTCTCCTACGAGCAGTACGTC.